This T cell receptor beta chain was retrieved from a study of blood T cell repertoires in COVID-19. The overall study: Both acute and convalescent COVID-19 samples were obtained from the United States, Italy and Spain.

Some clones are missing from TCRdb's copy, which holds only in-frame ones; the method was immunoSEQ multiplex PCR. The sample holds approximately 70,000 clones; more than 85% are singletons and the top ten take about 12%. The clonotype originates from a human donor with active COVID-19. The donor label of this sample is uncertain. Material: peripheral blood.

The CDR3 DNA follows: TGTGCCAGCAGCCAAGAGGCTAGCGGGGACCACACCGGGGAGCTGTTTTTT. Translating it yields CASSQEASGDHTGELFF. The genes are TRBV3-1 (or the pseudogene TRBV3-2) and TRBJ2-2, with 9 bases identical to TRBD2. Germline values: CDR1 LGHDT, CDR2 YNNKEL (reference sequence). This CDR3 has 17 amino acids. Unmatched junction bases numbered 5, after V lost 0 bases and J lost 3 bases.